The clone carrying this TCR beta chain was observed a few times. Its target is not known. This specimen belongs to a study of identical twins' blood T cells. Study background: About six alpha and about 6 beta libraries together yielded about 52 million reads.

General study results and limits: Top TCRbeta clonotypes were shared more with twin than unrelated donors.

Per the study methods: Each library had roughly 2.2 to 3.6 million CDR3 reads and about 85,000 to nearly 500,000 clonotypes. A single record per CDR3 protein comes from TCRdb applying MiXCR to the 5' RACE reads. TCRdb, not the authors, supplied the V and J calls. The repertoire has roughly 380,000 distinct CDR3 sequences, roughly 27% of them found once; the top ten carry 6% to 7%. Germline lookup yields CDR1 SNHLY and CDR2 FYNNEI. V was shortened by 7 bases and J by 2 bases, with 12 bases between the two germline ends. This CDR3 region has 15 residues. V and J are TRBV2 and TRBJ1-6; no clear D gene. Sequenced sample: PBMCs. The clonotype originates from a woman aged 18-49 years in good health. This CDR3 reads CASTDPGTYNSPLHF. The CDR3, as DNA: TGTGCCAGCACGGATCCGGGAACCTATAATTCACCCCTCCACTTT.